This T cell receptor beta chain stems from a study of T cell responses to AZD1222 COVID-19 vaccine. Libraries were prepared by immunoSEQ multiplex PCR; TCRdb keeps only in-frame clonotypes and omits some of them. The sample contains 120,000 or so clones, 84% of which appear only once. The CDR3 has 12 residues. Germline CDR1 is GTSNPN and CDR2 is SVGIG (reference sequence). V lost 3 bases to trimming and J lost 2 bases, with 8 bases between them. V is TRBV30 and J is TRBJ2-7; possibly TRBD2 for D (6 bases). The starting material was peripheral blood, obtained 28 days after the second AZD1222 dose. The TCR comes from an adult who received the AZD1222 COVID-19 vaccine. The CDR3 sequence: CAWSWGAYEQYF. CDR3 sequence (DNA): TGTGCCTGGAGCTGGGGGGCCTACGAGCAGTACTTC. The variable domain in full, with the rest retrieved from reference TRBV30 and TRBJ2-7, is SQTIHQWPATLVQPVGSPLSLECTVEGTSNPNLYWYRQAAGRGLQLLFYSVGIGQISSEVPQNLSASRPQDRQFILSSKKLLLSDSGFYLCAWSWGAYEQYFGPGTRLTVT.